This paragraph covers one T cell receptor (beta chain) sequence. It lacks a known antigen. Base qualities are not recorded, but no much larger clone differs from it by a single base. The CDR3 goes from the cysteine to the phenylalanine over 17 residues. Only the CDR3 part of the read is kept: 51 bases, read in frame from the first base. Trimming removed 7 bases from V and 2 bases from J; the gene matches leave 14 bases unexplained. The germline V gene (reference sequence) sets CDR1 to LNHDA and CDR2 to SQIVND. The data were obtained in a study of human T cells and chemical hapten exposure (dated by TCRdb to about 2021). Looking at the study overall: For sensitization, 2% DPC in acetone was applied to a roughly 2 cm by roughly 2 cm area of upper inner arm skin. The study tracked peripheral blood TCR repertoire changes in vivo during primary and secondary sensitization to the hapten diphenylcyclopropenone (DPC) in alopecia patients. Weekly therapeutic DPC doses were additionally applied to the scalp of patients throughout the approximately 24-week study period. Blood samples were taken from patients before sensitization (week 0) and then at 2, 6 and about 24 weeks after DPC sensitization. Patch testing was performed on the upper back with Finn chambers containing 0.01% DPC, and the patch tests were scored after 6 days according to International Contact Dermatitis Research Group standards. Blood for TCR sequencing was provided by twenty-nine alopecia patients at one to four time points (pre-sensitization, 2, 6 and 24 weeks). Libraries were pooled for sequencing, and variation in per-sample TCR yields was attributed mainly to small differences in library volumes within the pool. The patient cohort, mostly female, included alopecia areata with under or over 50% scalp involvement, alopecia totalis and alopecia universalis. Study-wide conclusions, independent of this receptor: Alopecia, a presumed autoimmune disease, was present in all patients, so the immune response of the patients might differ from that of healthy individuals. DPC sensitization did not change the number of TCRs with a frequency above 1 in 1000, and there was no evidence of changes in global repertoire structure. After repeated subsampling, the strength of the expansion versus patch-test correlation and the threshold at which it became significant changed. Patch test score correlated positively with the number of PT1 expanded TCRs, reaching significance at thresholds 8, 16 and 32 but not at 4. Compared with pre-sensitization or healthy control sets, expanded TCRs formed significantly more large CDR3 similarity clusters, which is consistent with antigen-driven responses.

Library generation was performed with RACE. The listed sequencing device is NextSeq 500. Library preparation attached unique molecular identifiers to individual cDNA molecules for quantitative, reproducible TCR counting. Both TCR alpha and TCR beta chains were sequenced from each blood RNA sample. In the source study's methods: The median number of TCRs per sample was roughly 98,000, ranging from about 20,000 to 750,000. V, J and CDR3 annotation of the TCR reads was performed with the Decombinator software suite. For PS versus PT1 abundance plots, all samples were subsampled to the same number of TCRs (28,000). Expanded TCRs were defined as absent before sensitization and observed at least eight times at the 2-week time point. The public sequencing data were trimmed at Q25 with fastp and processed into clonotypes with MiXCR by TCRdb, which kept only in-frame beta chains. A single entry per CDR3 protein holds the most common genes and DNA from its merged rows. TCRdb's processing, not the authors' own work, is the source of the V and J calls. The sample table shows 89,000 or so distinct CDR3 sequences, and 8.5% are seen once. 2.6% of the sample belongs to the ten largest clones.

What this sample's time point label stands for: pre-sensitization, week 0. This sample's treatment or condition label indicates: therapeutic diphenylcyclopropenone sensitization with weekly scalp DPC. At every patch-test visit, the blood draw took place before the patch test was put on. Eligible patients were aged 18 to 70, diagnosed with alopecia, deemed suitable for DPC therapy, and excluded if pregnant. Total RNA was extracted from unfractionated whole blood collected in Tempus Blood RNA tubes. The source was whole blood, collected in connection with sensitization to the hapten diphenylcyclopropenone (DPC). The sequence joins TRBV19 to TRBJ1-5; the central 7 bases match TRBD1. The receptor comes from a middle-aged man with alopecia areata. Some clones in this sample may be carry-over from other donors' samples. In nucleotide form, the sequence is TGTGCCAGTACCCTACAGGGGATGGGGGTGGGCAATCAGCCCCAGCATTTT. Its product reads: CASTLQGMGVGNQPQHF.